These T cell receptor beta chains were read from a single sample in a study of T-cell reconstitution after alpha-beta-depleted transplantation in children. Using its own MiXCR run on the PCR reads, TCRdb lists one record per CDR3 protein. The sample records about 100,000 distinct CDR3 sequences, about 6.4% being singletons. Specimen: PBMCs, mostly from graft donor cells, collected 360 days after TCRalphabeta/CD19-depleted stem cell transplant. Receptors were obtained from a male patient aged 2 to 9 who had a stem cell transplant for acute lymphoblastic leukemia, so the T cells may come from the graft donor. Each CDR3 is given with its conserved first and last residue. The order of the fields is J gene, clone size, D gene, V gene, CDR3 DNA, CDR3 protein. The D gene is left open where the match is weak. Only part of the rows carry a size: once, few, many, or a class if the clone is expanded.

j_gene: TRBJ2-7; abundance: few; d_gene: TRBD1; v_gene: TRBV10-3; CDR3nt: TGTGCCATCCTCCGGACAGGGACGGAGGAGCAGTACTTC; CDR3aa: CAILRTGTEEQYF
j_gene: TRBJ2-3; abundance: many; d_gene: TRBD2; v_gene: TRBV11-2; CDR3nt: TGTGCCAGCAGCTTAGGACTAGCGGGGGGGGTGAGGACAGATACGCAGTATTTT; CDR3aa: CASSLGLAGGVRTDTQYF
j_gene: TRBJ2-7; abundance: many; d_gene: .; v_gene: TRBV4-3; CDR3nt: TGCGCCAGCAGCCAAGATCAGGGCCTCTACGAGCAGTACTTC; CDR3aa: CASSQDQGLYEQYF
j_gene: TRBJ1-1; abundance: .; d_gene: .; v_gene: TRBV2; CDR3nt: TGTGCCTCCACTGAAGCTTTCTTT; CDR3aa: CASTEAFF
j_gene: TRBJ1-2; abundance: few; d_gene: .; v_gene: TRBV6-5; CDR3nt: TGTGCCAGCAGTTCCTTCAGGTCACTGGAACAGCCAACTAACTATGGCTACACCTTC; CDR3aa: CASSSFRSLEQPTNYGYTF
j_gene: TRBJ2-3; abundance: many; d_gene: TRBD1; v_gene: TRBV6-2/TRBV6-3; CDR3nt: TGTGCCAGCAGTTCCGGGACAGGGGCAGATACGCAGTATTTT; CDR3aa: CASSSGTGADTQYF
j_gene: TRBJ2-1; abundance: many; d_gene: .; v_gene: TRBV27; CDR3nt: TGTGCCAGCAGTTCCCAGCGGCCCTCCTACAATGAGCAGTTCTTC; CDR3aa: CASSSQRPSYNEQFF
j_gene: TRBJ2-2; abundance: few; d_gene: .; v_gene: TRBV4-3; CDR3nt: TGCGCCAGCAGAATGGTTTTGAGCACCGGGGAGCTGTTTTTT; CDR3aa: CASRMVLSTGELFF
j_gene: TRBJ1-2; abundance: few; d_gene: .; v_gene: TRBV27; CDR3nt: TGTGCCAGCAGTTTGTTTTGGGGGTTCGGCTATGGCTACACCTTC; CDR3aa: CASSLFWGFGYGYTF
j_gene: TRBJ2-7; abundance: many; d_gene: TRBD1; v_gene: TRBV5-1; CDR3nt: TGCGCCAGCAGTTGGACAGGGGTGGGCGAGCAGTACTTC; CDR3aa: CASSWTGVGEQYF
j_gene: TRBJ2-7; abundance: few; d_gene: .; v_gene: TRBV20-1; CDR3nt: TGCAGTGCTAGAGATCGAGGTTACTCCTACGAGCAGTACTTC; CDR3aa: CSARDRGYSYEQYF
j_gene: TRBJ1-2; abundance: many; d_gene: .; v_gene: TRBV9; CDR3nt: TGTGCCAGCAGCTATCAGGGTGACTATGGCTACACCTTC; CDR3aa: CASSYQGDYGYTF
j_gene: TRBJ2-3; abundance: many; d_gene: .; v_gene: TRBV6-4; CDR3nt: TGTGCCAGCAGCCCCCGGGCAGGAGCAGATACGCAGTATTTT; CDR3aa: CASSPRAGADTQYF
j_gene: TRBJ1-6; abundance: few; d_gene: .; v_gene: TRBV20-1; CDR3nt: TGCAGTGCTAGAGATCCCGCGGAGTATAATTCACCCCTCCACTTT; CDR3aa: CSARDPAEYNSPLHF
j_gene: TRBJ2-1; abundance: many; d_gene: .; v_gene: TRBV5-1; CDR3nt: TGCGCCAGCAGCCCGGCGGGCCACCAAGGAAGTGAGCAGTTCTTC; CDR3aa: CASSPAGHQGSEQFF
j_gene: TRBJ2-7; abundance: many; d_gene: .; v_gene: TRBV4-3; CDR3nt: TGCGCCAGCAGCCCTCTTGCAGATACCTACGAGCAGTACTTC; CDR3aa: CASSPLADTYEQYF
j_gene: TRBJ2-1; abundance: few; d_gene: .; v_gene: TRBV28; CDR3nt: TGTGCCAGCGACTCCAGGTTTGCGAGCTCCTACAATGAGCAGTTCTTC; CDR3aa: CASDSRFASSYNEQFF
j_gene: TRBJ2-5; abundance: .; d_gene: .; v_gene: TRBV7-9; CDR3nt: TGTGCCAGCAGCTTAGTGTCGGGGGAAGAGACCCAGTACTTC; CDR3aa: CASSLVSGEETQYF
j_gene: TRBJ2-2; abundance: .; d_gene: TRBD2; v_gene: TRBV6-4; CDR3nt: TGTGCCAGCAGTGTGCGTCTAGCGGGATCCACCGGGGAGCTGTTTTTT; CDR3aa: CASSVRLAGSTGELFF
j_gene: TRBJ1-5; abundance: .; d_gene: .; v_gene: TRBV4-1; CDR3nt: TGCGCCAGCAGCCAAGAATGGGGACCGCTTCAGCCCCAGCATTTT; CDR3aa: CASSQEWGPLQPQHF
j_gene: TRBJ2-3; abundance: .; d_gene: .; v_gene: TRBV28; CDR3nt: TGTGCCAGCAGTTTTTACTGGAGAGGGGGCACAGATACGCAGTATTTT; CDR3aa: CASSFYWRGGTDTQYF
j_gene: TRBJ1-2; abundance: few; d_gene: TRBD1; v_gene: TRBV3-1; CDR3nt: TGTGCCAGCAGCCAAGATCAGGCAGGGGGAAGGGATGGCTACACCTTC; CDR3aa: CASSQDQAGGRDGYTF
j_gene: TRBJ2-7; abundance: few; d_gene: TRBD1; v_gene: TRBV28; CDR3nt: TGTGCCAGCAGCCCCCGACCGGGACAGGGTATTTACGAGCAGTACTTC; CDR3aa: CASSPRPGQGIYEQYF
j_gene: TRBJ2-1; abundance: many; d_gene: .; v_gene: TRBV27; CDR3nt: TGTGCCAGCAGTTTTAGTGGGTACAATGAGCAGTTCTTC; CDR3aa: CASSFSGYNEQFF
j_gene: TRBJ2-7; abundance: many; d_gene: .; v_gene: TRBV12-3/TRBV12-4; CDR3nt: TGTGCCAGCAGTTTCCCCTTCCCGGGGCCCTACGAGCAGTACTTC; CDR3aa: CASSFPFPGPYEQYF
j_gene: TRBJ2-2; abundance: many; d_gene: TRBD2; v_gene: TRBV9; CDR3nt: TGTGCCAGCAGCCGGTCGGGGGGGAGGATGGCCGGGGAGCTGTTTTTT; CDR3aa: CASSRSGGRMAGELFF
j_gene: TRBJ1-1; abundance: .; d_gene: .; v_gene: TRBV9; CDR3nt: TGTGCCAGCAGCGGGGGGAGGCTGAACACTGAAGCTTTCTTT; CDR3aa: CASSGGRLNTEAFF
j_gene: TRBJ2-7; abundance: few; d_gene: TRBD2; v_gene: TRBV7-2; CDR3nt: TGTGCCAGCAGCTTTCTAGCGGGCCGGTACGAGCAGTACTTC; CDR3aa: CASSFLAGRYEQYF
j_gene: TRBJ2-5; abundance: many; d_gene: TRBD2; v_gene: TRBV20-1; CDR3nt: TGCAGTGTTGTAGGGCTAGCGGGACGGGTCTACGAGACCCAGTACTTC; CDR3aa: CSVVGLAGRVYETQYF
j_gene: TRBJ2-7; abundance: many; d_gene: .; v_gene: TRBV7-9; CDR3nt: TGTGCCAGCAGCCGGGCCTACGACGAGCAGTACTTC; CDR3aa: CASSRAYDEQYF
j_gene: TRBJ2-2; abundance: .; d_gene: TRBD2; v_gene: TRBV7-3; CDR3nt: TGTGCCAGCAGCTTATCTGGACTAGCGCCTTTGGCCGGGGAGCTGTTTTTT; CDR3aa: CASSLSGLAPLAGELFF
j_gene: TRBJ2-2; abundance: many; d_gene: .; v_gene: TRBV7-9; CDR3nt: TGTGCCAGCAGTTGGAGGGACACCGGGGAGCTGTTTTTT; CDR3aa: CASSWRDTGELFF
j_gene: TRBJ2-2; abundance: many; d_gene: .; v_gene: TRBV4-3; CDR3nt: TGCGCCAGCAGCCAAGATCGTTTAGGGGTACCCGGGGAGCTGTTTTTT; CDR3aa: CASSQDRLGVPGELFF
j_gene: TRBJ2-7; abundance: many; d_gene: .; v_gene: TRBV4-3; CDR3nt: TGCGCCAGCAGCCAATCAGGCTCCTACGAGCAGTACTTC; CDR3aa: CASSQSGSYEQYF
j_gene: TRBJ1-2; abundance: few; d_gene: .; v_gene: TRBV20-1; CDR3nt: TGCAGTGCTAGAGATCAAGACAGCTATGGCTACACCTTC; CDR3aa: CSARDQDSYGYTF
j_gene: TRBJ2-3; abundance: many; d_gene: .; v_gene: TRBV6-6; CDR3nt: TGTGCCAGTGGGCCAGTTCCGCAGTATTTT; CDR3aa: CASGPVPQYF
j_gene: TRBJ2-1; abundance: many; d_gene: .; v_gene: TRBV9; CDR3nt: TGTGCCAGCAGCGTAGAAGACAATGAGCAGTTCTTC; CDR3aa: CASSVEDNEQFF
j_gene: TRBJ1-1; abundance: many; d_gene: .; v_gene: TRBV12-3/TRBV12-4; CDR3nt: TGTGCCAGCAGTCTCGGAGTGAACACTGAAGCTTTCTTT; CDR3aa: CASSLGVNTEAFF
j_gene: TRBJ1-6; abundance: many; d_gene: TRBD1; v_gene: TRBV28; CDR3nt: TGTGCCAGCCTCGGACAGGGCGGAGTATATAATTCACCCCTCCACTTT; CDR3aa: CASLGQGGVYNSPLHF
j_gene: TRBJ2-1; abundance: few; d_gene: .; v_gene: TRBV4-3; CDR3nt: TGCGCCAGCAGCCCAGTTGGTAGGGCTAGCTCCTACAATGAGCAGTTCTTC; CDR3aa: CASSPVGRASSYNEQFF
j_gene: TRBJ2-7; abundance: many; d_gene: TRBD2; v_gene: TRBV7-9; CDR3nt: TGTGCCAGCCGGTCTGGCGGGGGATACGAGCAGTACTTC; CDR3aa: CASRSGGGYEQYF
j_gene: TRBJ2-5; abundance: many; d_gene: .; v_gene: TRBV10-2; CDR3nt: TGCGCCAGCAGTGAGAATGGGGGAGTTCAAGAGACCCAGTACTTC; CDR3aa: CASSENGGVQETQYF
j_gene: TRBJ2-1; abundance: .; d_gene: .; v_gene: TRBV6-1; CDR3nt: TGTGCCAGCAGCCTATTAGCGGCAGCGAATGAGCAGTTCTTC; CDR3aa: CASSLLAAANEQFF
j_gene: TRBJ1-1; abundance: many; d_gene: .; v_gene: TRBV2; CDR3nt: TGTGCCAGCCCGGGACGGTGGAACACTGAAGCTTTCTTT; CDR3aa: CASPGRWNTEAFF
j_gene: TRBJ2-1; abundance: many; d_gene: TRBD1; v_gene: TRBV5-4; CDR3nt: TGTGCCAGCAGCTTGGGACAGGGCGGTCCACTGACCGAGCAGTTCTTC; CDR3aa: CASSLGQGGPLTEQFF
j_gene: TRBJ1-1; abundance: .; d_gene: .; v_gene: TRBV6-1; CDR3nt: TGTGCCAGCAGCGCGGTCAAAGGGAACACTGAAGCTTTCTTT; CDR3aa: CASSAVKGNTEAFF
j_gene: TRBJ2-7; abundance: .; d_gene: TRBD1; v_gene: TRBV4-3; CDR3nt: TGCGCCAGCAGCACCGGGACAGGGACCTACGAGCAGTACTTC; CDR3aa: CASSTGTGTYEQYF
j_gene: TRBJ2-2; abundance: many; d_gene: TRBD1; v_gene: TRBV5-1; CDR3nt: TGCGCCAGCAGCATAGACAGGGGGCATAGCACCGGGGAGCTGTTTTTT; CDR3aa: CASSIDRGHSTGELFF
j_gene: TRBJ2-1; abundance: .; d_gene: .; v_gene: TRBV5-4; CDR3nt: TGTGCCAGCAGCTTTGGAGAGAGCTCCTACAATGAGCAGTTCTTC; CDR3aa: CASSFGESSYNEQFF
j_gene: TRBJ2-7; abundance: few; d_gene: .; v_gene: TRBV3-1; CDR3nt: TGTGCCAGCAGCCACGGAGGGGGGAGCTCCTACGAGCAGTACTTC; CDR3aa: CASSHGGGSSYEQYF
j_gene: TRBJ2-3; abundance: many; d_gene: .; v_gene: TRBV4-3; CDR3nt: TGCGCCAGCAGCCAGGCTTCTAGGATCGGTACGCAGTATTTT; CDR3aa: CASSQASRIGTQYF
j_gene: TRBJ1-1; abundance: few; d_gene: .; v_gene: TRBV7-9; CDR3nt: TGTGCCAGCAGCTTAGTTGAGAAGAACACTGAAGCTTTCTTT; CDR3aa: CASSLVEKNTEAFF
j_gene: TRBJ2-5; abundance: few; d_gene: TRBD1; v_gene: TRBV9; CDR3nt: TGTGCCAGCAGCGCCGGGACAGGGACGAGTAAGACCCAGTACTTC; CDR3aa: CASSAGTGTSKTQYF
j_gene: TRBJ2-7; abundance: few; d_gene: TRBD2; v_gene: TRBV27; CDR3nt: TGTGCCAGCAGCCCCGGGACTAGCATACACTACGAGCAGTACTTC; CDR3aa: CASSPGTSIHYEQYF
j_gene: TRBJ1-6; abundance: many; d_gene: TRBD1; v_gene: TRBV27; CDR3nt: TGTGCCAGCGCCGACAGGGTAGAGAATTCACCCCTCCACTTT; CDR3aa: CASADRVENSPLHF